The T cell receptor beta chain under discussion was sequenced for a study of long-term antiretroviral therapy in people with HIV. Run at survey level, the immunoSEQ assay was version v3.0. Sequencing was performed with immunoSEQ multiplex PCR; in TCRdb, only in-frame clones are kept and a portion is missing. This table has fewer than 30,000 clones, about 80% appearing once. The CDR3 spans 14 residues. V was clipped by 1 base and J by 10 bases, with 16 bases between them. The V gene's germline CDR1 is MNHNS and CDR2 SASEGT. The TCR was taken from a woman aged 25 to 39 with HIV. Sequences were derived from unsorted PBMCs, sampled 1.1 years before starting antiretroviral therapy. V and J are TRBV6-1 and TRBJ1-2; tentative D call: TRBD1 (6 bases). The DNA of the CDR3 is TGTGCCAGCAGTGAAGGGCCAGGGGCCGATCTCTACACCTTC. This codes for CASSEGPGADLYTF.